This T cell receptor (beta chain) was recorded in a study of siplizumab effects on memory and regulatory T cells. CDR1 LGHNT and CDR2 FRNRAP come from the germline V gene. The CDR3 is 17 amino acids. Trimming stripped 6 bases from V and 0 bases from J, with 15 bases between. With regard to this clone: The target antigen is unknown.

Study conclusions and caveats: Among sequences traceable to unstimulated CD4+ memory cells, alloreactive ones were significantly reduced by siplizumab. In unstimulated cells, naive T cells appeared more diverse than memory T cells and seemed major alloresponse contributors. Mean Treg-derived proportions of mappable alloreactive CD4+ clones were around 75% for siplizumab and 25% to 30% for controls. About 80-97% of proliferating CD4+ or CD8+ clones had no assignable naive or memory phenotype.

Assay: immunoSEQ multiplex PCR; the TCRdb copy retains only in-frame clones and omits some. The table has 90,000 to 120,000 clones, over 90% seen once. This TCR was recovered from a human donor in good health. The specimen sequenced was Tregs sorted from blood. The rearrangement uses TRBV12-5 and TRBJ1-6; a weak D match, TRBD1 (6 bases). The CDR3 DNA reads TGTGCTAGTGGCTCCATTACAGGGAGCTCCTATAATTCACCCCTCCACTTT. It translates to CASGSITGSSYNSPLHF. The full variable domain, completed using reference TRBV12-5 and TRBJ1-6, is DARVTQTPRHKVTEMGQEVTMRCQPILGHNTVFWYRQTMMQGLELLAYFRNRAPLDDSGMPKDRFSAEMPDATLATLKIQPSEPRDSAVYFCASGSITGSSYNSPLHFGNGTRLTVT.